Shown below are 21 T cell receptor beta chains from a single sample sequenced in a study of cytomegalovirus exposure and HLA in healthy donors. The primer mix had 60 Vbeta and 13 Jbeta primers. Sequencing was performed with immunoSEQ multiplex PCR; in TCRdb, only in-frame clones are kept and a portion is missing. The sample comprises 150,000 to 200,000 clones, around 68% of which are singletons, and approximately 1.5% rests with the top ten. Sequencing input: PBMCs. Receptors were obtained from a middle-aged man in good health and CMV-seronegative.

The chain carries TRBV9 and TRBJ1-3, with a weak D call TRBD1 (6 bases). In germline, CDR1 is SGDLS, CDR2 YYNGEE. The CDR3 extends over 15 amino acids. Trimming took 7 bases from V and 0 from J, leaving 14 bases between them. Here the CDR3 reads CASGGRGPSGNTIYF. The DNA for the CDR3 is TGTGCCAGCGGAGGGCGGGGGCCCTCTGGAAACACCATATATTTT.

J is TRBJ1-1 and V is TRBV6-4; a possible D gene is TRBD1 (5 bases). V lost 2 bases to trimming and J lost 4 bases, with 11 bases between them. Germline V gives CDR1 MRHNA, CDR2 SNTAGT. The CDR3 length is 14 residues. In DNA form, the CDR3 reads TGTGCCAGCAGTGACCGGCAGGGCATCACTGAAGCTTTCTTT. Translating gives CASSDRQGITEAFF.

This clone showed up just a few times. V is TRBV7-2 and J is TRBJ1-5; a weak D match, TRBD1 (6 bases). V was clipped by 5 bases and J by 4 bases, with 15 bases between them. CDR1 and CDR2 from the germline V gene are SGHTA and FQGNSA. The CDR3 covers 15 residues. CDR3 in amino acids: CASSPGRGGNQPQHF. CDR3 nucleotides: TGTGCCAGCAGCCCCGGCAGGGGCGGAAATCAGCCCCAGCATTTT. The whole variable domain, remainder taken from reference TRBV7-2 and TRBJ1-5, is GAGVSQSPSNKVTEKGKDVELRCDPISGHTALYWYRQSLGQGLEFLIYFQGNSAPDKSGLPSDRFSAERTGGSVSTLTIQRTQQEDSAVYLCASSPGRGGNQPQHFGDGTRLSIL.

The chain combines TRBV7-3 with TRBJ1-1; tentative D call: TRBD1 (6 bases). Trimming shortened V by 4 bases and J by 6 bases, and 15 bases separated the two germline ends. This CDR3 contains 14 residues. Germline V gene lookup returns CDR1 SGHTA and CDR2 FQGTGA. The CDR3, as DNA: TGTGCCAGCAGCTCATGGGGGGGCTCATCTGAAGCTTTCTTT. Translated: CASSSWGGSSEAFF.

This CDR3 reads CASSYRDRGVYEQYF. CDR3 nucleotides: TGTGCCAGCAGTTACAGGGACAGGGGCGTATACGAGCAGTACTTC. The genes are TRBV6-5 and TRBJ2-7, with 10 positions matching TRBD1. V trimming: 2 bases; J trimming: 4 bases; junction bases outside the gene matches: 5. CDR3 length: 15 amino acids. Looked up from germline, CDR1 is MNHEY and CDR2 is SVGAGI.

The chain links TRBV6-5 to TRBJ1-5, with TRBD1 matching 7 bases. Trimming cost V 6 bases and J 4 bases; bases outside gene matches: 3. Per germline, CDR1 MNHEY and CDR2 SVGAGI. CDR3 length equals 13 residues. Written as DNA, the CDR3 is TGTGCCAGCAGGGGACAGTTGAATCAGCCCCAGCATTTT. This sequence encodes CASRGQLNQPQHF.

V is TRBV5-1 and J is TRBJ1-4; TRBD1 matches at 7 bases. The CDR3 sequence is 14 residues long. Germline CDR1 SGHRS, CDR2 YFSETQ. Trimming at V came to 3 bases and at J to 5 bases, leaving 4 bases not matched to a gene. The CDR3 sequence is CASSSGTENEKLFF. In nucleotides, the CDR3 is TGCGCCAGCAGCTCGGGGACAGAAAATGAAAAACTGTTTTTT.

This chain connects TRBV6-5 to TRBJ2-6; 7 nucleotides line up with TRBD1. CDR1 and CDR2 from the germline V gene are MNHEY and SVGAGI. Losses at the gene ends were 4 bases for V and 4 bases for J; bases not matched to a gene: 7. The CDR3 is 16 amino acids. CDR3 sequence: CASSLGRGFGANVLTF. DNA for the CDR3: TGTGCCAGCAGTTTGGGCAGGGGGTTCGGGGCCAACGTCCTGACTTTC.

The gene calls are TRBV19 and TRBJ1-1; 7 bases fit TRBD1. CDR1 LNHDA and CDR2 SQIVND come from the germline V gene (reference sequence). V trimming: 5 bases; J trimming: 3 bases; junction bases outside the gene matches: 6. This CDR3 is 14 amino acids long. The CDR3 reads CASSRTGWDTEAFF. Here the CDR3 DNA reads TGTGCCAGTAGTCGGACAGGTTGGGACACTGAAGCTTTCTTT.

The chain combines TRBV4-1 with TRBJ2-5; D is possibly TRBD1 (6 bases). Matching the DNA end better, TRBJ2-7 makes the J call doubtful. This CDR3 comprises 15 residues. CDR1 and CDR2 from the germline V gene are MGHRA and YSYEKL. In nucleotides, the CDR3 is TGCGCCAGCAGCCAAGACAGGGGAACCGCTCGCGAGCAGTACTTC. Protein sequence: CASSQDRGTAREQYF.

This chain uses TRBV28 with TRBJ1-5, with TRBD1 matching over 10 bases. The trim removed 3 bases at V and 15 bases at J, leaving 5 bases unmatched. The CDR3 sequence is 12 residues long. Germline-derived CDR1 and CDR2 are MDHEN and SYDVKM. The CDR3 reads CASSLGTGVRHF. The CDR3 DNA sequence: TGTGCCAGCAGTTTGGGGACAGGGGTAAGGCATTTT.

V gene TRBV4-1 combines with J gene TRBJ2-6, with unresolved D. V lost 5 bases, J lost 0 bases, and 8 bases lay in between. The CDR3 loop spans 15 amino acids. Germline assignment: CDR1 MGHRA and CDR2 YSYEKL. The CDR3 is CASSDHSSGANVLTF. The CDR3 DNA sequence: TGCGCCAGCAGCGATCACAGCTCTGGGGCCAACGTCCTGACTTTC.

This clone was detected a few times. The V and J genes are TRBV13 and TRBJ2-2; 7 bases are shared with TRBD1. The CDR3 has 17 residues. Unmatched junction bases numbered 9, after V lost 0 bases and J lost 5 bases. Germline CDR1 reads PRHDT; CDR2 reads FYEKMQ (reference sequence). CDR3 sequence reads: CASSLGTDRDGTGELFF. The CDR3 nucleotides are TGTGCCAGCAGCTTAGGCACCGACAGGGACGGAACCGGGGAGCTGTTTTTT.

The CDR3 here is CASSQGRGANTGELFF. CDR3 in DNA: TGCGCCAGCAGCCAAGGCAGGGGCGCGAACACCGGGGAGCTGTTTTTT. V and J are TRBV4-1 and TRBJ2-2, with D possibly being TRBD1 (6 bases). Germline CDR1 is MGHRA and CDR2 is YSYEKL. This CDR3 comprises 16 residues. Deletions cut 1 base from V and 0 bases from J, with 9 bases between.

The chain joins TRBV18 to TRBJ2-5; D possibly corresponds to TRBD1 (6 bases). CDR1 KGHSH and CDR2 LQKENI come from the germline V gene. The CDR3 contains 13 residues. Trimming removed 4 bases from V and 3 bases from J, with 9 bases in between. For the CDR3, the DNA is TGTGCCAGCTCACTCGGACAGAAAGAGACCCAGTACTTC. Translating gives CASSLGQKETQYF.

To note about this clone: Other DNA sequences in the sample encode the same CDR3. V is TRBV2 and J is TRBJ1-5; 7 bases fit TRBD1. The CDR3 contains 14 residues. Per germline, CDR1 SNHLY and CDR2 FYNNEI. Unmatched junction bases numbered 7, after V lost 4 bases and J lost 7 bases. CDR3 residues: CASSAGGLGQPQHF. DNA for the CDR3: TGTGCCAGCAGTGCAGGGGGGTTGGGACAGCCCCAGCATTTT.

Points on this clone: Since the CDR3 does not end with the conserved phenylalanine or tryptophan, this likely comes from a read error. V gene TRBV25-1 combines with J gene TRBJ1-6, with D tentatively TRBD1 (5 bases). The CDR3 is 14 amino acids. V lost 6 bases, J lost 4 bases, and 10 bases lay in between. Germline assignment: CDR1 MGHDK and CDR2 SYGVNS. CDR3 amino acids: CASSVQGYNSPLHL. In DNA, the CDR3 is TGTGCCAGCAGCGTGCAGGGTTATAATTCACCCCTCCACCTT.

This clone was seen only a few times. V and J are TRBV18 and TRBJ2-7, with 8 bases that match TRBD1. This CDR3 has 16 amino acids. The germline V gene has CDR1 KGHSH and CDR2 LQKENI. Trimming cost V 2 bases and J 1 base; bases outside gene matches: 7. The CDR3 bases are TGTGCCAGCTCACCAAATACGGGACAGGCATCCTACGAGCAGTACTTC. This gives the protein CASSPNTGQASYEQYF. Using reference TRBV18 and TRBJ2-7 for the parts outside the CDR3, the full variable domain is NAGVMQNPRHLVRRRGQEARLRCSPMKGHSHVYWYRQLPEEGLKFMVYLQKENIIDESGMPKERFSAEFPKEGPSILRIQQVVRGDSAAYFCASSPNTGQASYEQYFGPGTRLTVT.

This chain joins TRBV5-8 and TRBJ2-3, with 8 bases aligning to TRBD2. This CDR3 has 16 amino acids. Germline trimming cut 4 bases from V and 0 bases from J; bases unmatched to any gene: 7. Germline CDR1 SGHTS, CDR2 YDEGEE. The CDR3 coding sequence is TGTGCCAGCAGCATGTTAGCGGGGATTAGCACAGATACGCAGTATTTT. This sequence encodes CASSMLAGISTDTQYF.

The chain couples TRBV4-1 to TRBJ2-5; the match to TRBD2 covers 10 bases. CDR3 length equals 17 residues. Germline V gives CDR1 MGHRA, CDR2 YSYEKL. V was pared by 2 bases and J by 0 bases, with 6 bases of the junction left unmatched. Here the CDR3 reads CASSQLPGLANQETQYF. The DNA for the CDR3 is TGCGCCAGCAGCCAATTACCGGGACTAGCGAACCAAGAGACCCAGTACTTC.

The chain employs TRBV7-2 and TRBJ1-1, with D possibly TRBD1 on 5 matching bases. V was trimmed by 3 bases and J by 3 bases, leaving 11 bases between them. This CDR3 has 14 amino acids. CDR1 SGHTA and CDR2 FQGNSA come from the germline V gene. The CDR3 DNA reads TGTGCCAGCAGCTTTTACAGGCGCCACACTGAAGCTTTCTTT. It specifies CASSFYRRHTEAFF.